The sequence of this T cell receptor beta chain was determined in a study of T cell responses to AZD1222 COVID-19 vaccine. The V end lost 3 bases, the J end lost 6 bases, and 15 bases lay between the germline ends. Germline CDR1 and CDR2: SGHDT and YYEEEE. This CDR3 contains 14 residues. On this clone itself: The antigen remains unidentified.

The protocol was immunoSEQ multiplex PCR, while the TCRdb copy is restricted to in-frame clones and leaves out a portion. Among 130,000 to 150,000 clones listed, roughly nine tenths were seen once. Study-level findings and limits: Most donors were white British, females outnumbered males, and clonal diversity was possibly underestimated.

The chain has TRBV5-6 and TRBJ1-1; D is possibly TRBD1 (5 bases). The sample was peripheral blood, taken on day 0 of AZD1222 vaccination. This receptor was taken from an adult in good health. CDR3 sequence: CASSWGRLSSEAFF. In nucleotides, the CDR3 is TGTGCCAGCAGCTGGGGCAGGTTAAGCTCTGAAGCTTTCTTT.